This is a list of T cell receptor beta chains from one sample in a study of CD8+ T cells in alopecia areata. Using immunoSEQ multiplex PCR, the repertoire was profiled, and TCRdb retains in-frame clones only, with some absent. The sample has about 97,000 clones; about 40% are singletons. The sample was CD4+ T cells sorted from blood. Receptor source: a human donor with alopecia areata. Both conserved end residues are part of each CDR3. Fields, in order: clone size, CDR3 length, J gene, D gene, V gene, CDR3 DNA, CDR3 protein. A D gene is named only where the DNA matches it firmly. Not all rows give a size; the values are once, few, many and, for expanded clones, a class.

size: few; length: 14; J: TRBJ2-5; D: TRBD2; V: TRBV4-1; DNA: TGCGCCAGCAGCCATGAGCGGGATTTAAAGACCCAGTACTTC; CDR3: CASSHERDLKTQYF
size: NA; length: 15; J: TRBJ2-3; D: NA; V: TRBV28; DNA: TGTGCCAGCAGTTTGTCTGCCACTAGCACAGATACGCAGTATTTT; CDR3: CASSLSATSTDTQYF
size: few; length: 18; J: TRBJ2-3; D: TRBD2; V: TRBV23-1; DNA: TGCGCCAGCAGTCAATCAAGGACTAGCGGGAAGCCCACAGATACGCAGTATTTT; CDR3: CASSQSRTSGKPTDTQYF
size: few; length: 13; J: TRBJ2-5; D: NA; V: TRBV5-1; DNA: TGCGCCAGCAGCTTGATCGGTTTAGAGACCCAGTACTTC; CDR3: CASSLIGLETQYF
size: NA; length: 18; J: TRBJ1-2; D: NA; V: TRBV4-3; DNA: TGCGCCAGCAGCCAAGAGGACGGGGGAGGGTTCAACTCCTATGGCTACACCTTC; CDR3: CASSQEDGGGFNSYGYTF
size: NA; length: 9; J: TRBJ2-3; D: NA; V: TRBV7-9; DNA: TGTAGTGACACAGATACGCAGTATTTT; CDR3: CSDTDTQYF
size: NA; length: 11; J: TRBJ1-1; D: NA; V: TRBV29-1; DNA: TGCAGCGTTTCGTGGTTCACTGAAGCTTTCTTT; CDR3: CSVSWFTEAFF
size: NA; length: 10; J: TRBJ2-1; D: NA; V: TRBV30; DNA: TGTGCCTCTAAGGGTGGACCCCGGTTCTTC; CDR3: CASKGGPRFF
size: NA; length: 13; J: TRBJ1-2; D: NA; V: TRBV21-1; DNA: TGTGCCAGCAGCAAAAGGCAGGGCTATGGCTACACCTTC; CDR3: CASSKRQGYGYTF
size: few; length: 16; J: TRBJ2-1; D: TRBD2; V: TRBV7-2; DNA: TGTGCCAGCAGCTTGCCGGGACTAGCTTTCCACAATGAGCAGTTCTTC; CDR3: CASSLPGLAFHNEQFF
size: NA; length: 15; J: TRBJ2-4; D: TRBD2; V: TRBV18; DNA: TGTGCCAGCTCACCAATCCAGCGGGAGCCAAACATTCAGTACTTC; CDR3: CASSPIQREPNIQYF
size: NA; length: 18; J: TRBJ2-4; D: NA; V: TRBV4-2; DNA: TGTGCCAGCAGCCTTCGGCCCACTAGCCCCCGCGGAGGAAACATTCAGTACTTC; CDR3: CASSLRPTSPRGGNIQYF
size: few; length: 16; J: TRBJ1-1; D: TRBD1; V: TRBV29-1; DNA: TGCAGCGTTAAAAGACAGGGGGCCATCCAGAGCACTGAAGCTTTCTTT; CDR3: CSVKRQGAIQSTEAFF
size: NA; length: 14; J: TRBJ2-7; D: NA; V: TRBV5-1; DNA: TGCGCCAGCACCCTTACAGCAGCTACCTACGAGCAGTACTTC; CDR3: CASTLTAATYEQYF
size: NA; length: 17; J: TRBJ1-2; D: TRBD1; V: TRBV28; DNA: TGTGCCAGCAGTTTAGGGTACGGGACAGGTAGTAACTATGGCTACACCTTC; CDR3: CASSLGYGTGSNYGYTF
size: NA; length: 15; J: TRBJ1-6; D: NA; V: TRBV9; DNA: TGTGCCAGCAGCGTTGGAGGGGGAGATAATTCACCCCTCCACTTT; CDR3: CASSVGGGDNSPLHF
size: NA; length: 14; J: TRBJ2-7; D: TRBD1; V: TRBV28; DNA: TGTGCCAGCAGCAGCCGGGACAGGGTCTACGAGCAGTACTTC; CDR3: CASSSRDRVYEQYF
size: NA; length: 14; J: TRBJ2-4; D: NA; V: TRBV21-1; DNA: TGTGCCAGCAGCAAAGTCAGCACCAAAAACATTCAGTACTTC; CDR3: CASSKVSTKNIQYF
size: NA; length: 12; J: TRBJ1-4; D: NA; V: TRBV30; DNA: TGTGCCATGGCAAGGGGAGGCGAAAAACTGTTTTTT; CDR3: CAMARGGEKLFF
size: NA; length: 13; J: TRBJ1-1; D: NA; V: TRBV7-2; DNA: TGTGCCAGCAGCTCGCGGACGACAGGCGGAGCTTTCTTT; CDR3: CASSSRTTGGAFF
size: few; length: 14; J: TRBJ1-4; D: NA; V: TRBV5-1; DNA: TGCGCCAGCAGCCCAGGTATTCGGAATGAAAAACTGTTTTTT; CDR3: CASSPGIRNEKLFF
size: NA; length: 15; J: TRBJ1-3; D: NA; V: TRBV30; DNA: TGTGCCTGGAGTACGGGGACGGACTCTGGAAACACCATATATTTT; CDR3: CAWSTGTDSGNTIYF
size: few; length: 16; J: TRBJ2-2; D: TRBD1; V: TRBV7-8; DNA: TGTGCCAGCAGCTGGGGGACAGCCTCGAACACCGGGGAGCTGTTTTTT; CDR3: CASSWGTASNTGELFF
size: NA; length: 11; J: TRBJ2-7; D: TRBD1; V: TRBV20-1; DNA: TGCAGTGCTAGAAACCGGGACAGGGTGCGGTTC; CDR3: CSARNRDRVRF
size: once; length: 16; J: TRBJ1-5; D: NA; V: TRBV29-1; DNA: TGCAGCGTTGAAGAGGGGGCTGTTGGAGGACATCAGCCCCAGCATTTT; CDR3: CSVEEGAVGGHQPQHF
size: once; length: 14; J: TRBJ2-5; D: TRBD2; V: TRBV4-3; DNA: TGCGCCAGCAGCTTTCAAGCGGGGGACGAGACCCAGTACTTC; CDR3: CASSFQAGDETQYF
size: few; length: 14; J: TRBJ1-4; D: TRBD1; V: TRBV5-4; DNA: TGTGCCAGCAGCGTCAGGGGGCTCGGTGAAAAACTGTTTTTT; CDR3: CASSVRGLGEKLFF
size: NA; length: 17; J: TRBJ2-2; D: NA; V: TRBV30; DNA: TGTGCCTGGAGTGTAAGGCGGAGGCCCCTGCGCACCGGGGAGCTGTTTTTT; CDR3: CAWSVRRRPLRTGELFF
size: NA; length: 16; J: TRBJ2-1; D: TRBD2; V: TRBV27; DNA: TGTGCCAGCAGTTTCCGCCGACTAGCGGGGGCCGGGGAGCAGTTCTTC; CDR3: CASSFRRLAGAGEQFF
size: few; length: 15; J: TRBJ2-7; D: TRBD1; V: TRBV10-3; DNA: TGTGCCATCAGTGAAAGGGGACAGGAGACAGCCGAGCAGTACTTC; CDR3: CAISERGQETAEQYF
size: NA; length: 17; J: TRBJ2-1; D: TRBD1; V: TRBV5-1; DNA: TGCGCCAGCAGCTTCCGATTGGGACAGAGCTCCTACAATGAGCAGTTCTTC; CDR3: CASSFRLGQSSYNEQFF
size: NA; length: 12; J: TRBJ2-7; D: NA; V: TRBV5-1; DNA: TGCGCCAGCAGCGAGAATAGCTACGAGCAGTACTTC; CDR3: CASSENSYEQYF
size: NA; length: 13; J: TRBJ1-2; D: TRBD1; V: TRBV7-9; DNA: TGTGCCAGCAGCTCCAGACAGGGGCATGGCTACACCTTC; CDR3: CASSSRQGHGYTF
size: few; length: 13; J: TRBJ2-7; D: NA; V: TRBV5-1; DNA: TGCGCCAGCAGCTTGGGACAGATTTACGAGCAGTACTTC; CDR3: CASSLGQIYEQYF
size: once; length: 16; J: TRBJ1-5; D: TRBD1; V: TRBV27; DNA: TGTGCCAGCAGGAGGACAGGGTTTTCTAGCAATCAGCCCCAGCATTTT; CDR3: CASRRTGFSSNQPQHF
size: NA; length: 14; J: TRBJ2-3; D: TRBD1; V: TRBV6-5; DNA: TGTGCCAGCACCGCCGACAGGGGGCCAGATACGCAGTATTTT; CDR3: CASTADRGPDTQYF
size: few; length: 13; J: TRBJ1-1; D: TRBD1; V: TRBV29-1; DNA: TGCAGCGTGCTGGGACAGAGGAACACTGAAGCTTTCTTT; CDR3: CSVLGQRNTEAFF
size: few; length: 14; J: TRBJ2-1; D: TRBD2; V: TRBV29-1; DNA: TGCAGCACTACGACTAGCGGGAGTCCACATGAGCAGTTCTTC; CDR3: CSTTTSGSPHEQFF
size: NA; length: 13; J: TRBJ2-5; D: NA; V: TRBV29-1; DNA: TGCAGCGTTGAAGGTTTCGCAGGGGAGACCCAGTACTTC; CDR3: CSVEGFAGETQYF
size: NA; length: 15; J: TRBJ2-5; D: NA; V: TRBV28; DNA: TGTGCCAGCAGTGTCCGACAGGTTGCTCAAGAGACCCAGTACTTC; CDR3: CASSVRQVAQETQYF
size: NA; length: 16; J: TRBJ1-5; D: NA; V: TRBV7-2; DNA: TGTGCCAGCAGCTTAGCGAATTCAGGGTTCAATCAGCCCCAGCATTTT; CDR3: CASSLANSGFNQPQHF
size: few; length: 15; J: TRBJ2-5; D: NA; V: TRBV4-1; DNA: TGCGCCAGCAGCCAAGTAGGTACAGGGCAAGAGACCCAGTACTTC; CDR3: CASSQVGTGQETQYF
size: NA; length: 15; J: TRBJ2-5; D: NA; V: TRBV12-5; DNA: TGTGCTAGTGGTTTGGGGAGGCTAGAGGGGGAGACCCAGTACTTC; CDR3: CASGLGRLEGETQYF
size: few; length: 13; J: TRBJ1-1; D: NA; V: TRBV30; DNA: TGTGCCTGGAGTAAACAACAGGTTACTGAAGCTTTCTTT; CDR3: CAWSKQQVTEAFF
size: many; length: 14; J: TRBJ1-6; D: TRBD1; V: TRBV28; DNA: TGTGCCAGCAGGGCGGGGACAGGAAATTCACCCCTCCACTTT; CDR3: CASRAGTGNSPLHF
size: once; length: 11; J: TRBJ1-1; D: NA; V: TRBV20-1; DNA: TGCAGTGCCAAGACGGGCACTGAAGCTTTCTTT; CDR3: CSAKTGTEAFF
size: NA; length: 13; J: TRBJ2-2; D: NA; V: TRBV2; DNA: TGTGCCAGCAGTGGTGACATCACCGGGGAGCTGTTTTTT; CDR3: CASSGDITGELFF
size: NA; length: 14; J: TRBJ2-5; D: TRBD1; V: TRBV29-1; DNA: TGCAGCGTAGAAGGACAGGTTGGACAAGAGACCCAGTACTTC; CDR3: CSVEGQVGQETQYF